This T cell receptor beta chain was identified in a study of cytomegalovirus exposure and HLA in healthy donors (dated by TCRdb to about 2017). Background for the entire study: In an earlier analysis of under 750 of the donors, 250 to 300 Gb of sequence data and approximately 120 million unique TCR beta sequences from about 179 million T cells were reported. Rather than drawing on any new phenotypic data, the later analysis identified candidate immune exposures from TCR beta sequences and the way those sequences occurred across donors. Across 300 to 400 genotyped donors of the cohort, an average of roughly 200,000 unique TCR beta nucleotide sequences per donor were sequenced, and 15% to 20% of those sequences were non-productive. In addition to the first cohort of 666 subjects, a separate validation cohort of some 120 different subjects was used. Typing coverage differed by locus: A, B, C, DRB1 and DQB1 were typed in roughly 620-640 donors, DQA1 in around 500, DPA1 in some 610, and DPB1 in just under 490. High-throughput TCR immunosequencing, statistical association of individual TCRs with disease status, and machine learning were combined to predict cytomegalovirus infection status. The study aimed to test whether cataloging public T cell receptors could reveal signatures of past pathogen exposure. Of the 350 to 400 genotyped donors, over 70% fell in the genetic ancestry cluster associated with self-reported Caucasian donors. A later analysis re-analyzed previously published TCR beta repertoires from 550 to 700 donors and added high-resolution HLA genotyping to study TCR occurrence patterns. Every discovery cohort repertoire had been produced on one sequencing platform. In a later genetic analysis, genome-wide SNP genotypes for about three fifths of the roughly 670 donors were used, and that subset was treated as a discovery cohort. HLA typing included class I and class II loci at four-digit resolution. Donor age, sex, ethnicity and CMV serostatus were collected together with the repertoire data. About 280 gigabases of sequencing data and some 85 million unique TCR sequences were included in an early release covering roughly 600 HLA-typed donors. The study used immunosequencing to profile the T cell repertoires of under 700 subjects and linked those repertoires to cytomegalovirus serostatus. An earlier analysis of 587 of the donors applied high-throughput TCR beta sequencing to assess whether each TCR beta V gene segment acted as functional or pseudogenic. Four to six DR-DQ haplotypes were handled as single units for association and clustering, since linkage in the cohort was strong.

For CDR1 and CDR2, the germline V gene lists SGDLS and YYNGEE. Its CDR3 holds 12 amino acids, cysteine through phenylalanine. The sequence is cut down to CDR3 DNA, 36 bases in frame from base 1. Compared with germline, V lacks 2 bases and J lacks 10 bases; bases without a gene match: 2. Study-wide findings and limitations: Some IMGT-functional V segments, including TRBV6-2 and TRBV6-3, could not be distinguished by the 87-base-pair reads and were therefore excluded. A later analysis found that most CMV-associated TCR beta chains appeared HLA-restricted, with HLA associations seemingly driven largely by CMV exposure. Because some donors lacked HLA typing at each locus, the association tests relied only on the typed subset. In a later analysis, HLA-associated TCR beta chains were found to be more clonally expanded and to have lower generation probabilities than equally common non-associated chains. While some public TCRs were present in many individuals, most TCR sequences turned up only very rarely across donors. Immune exposure information for the cohort was limited to CMV serostatus. A total of about 180 TCR beta chains were listed by the study as associated with cytomegalovirus. The earlier analysis of fewer than 750 of the donors excluded roughly 17 rarely observed V segments, including chromosome 9 orphons, because counts were too low. In both the original and validation cohorts, the classifier was reported to diagnose cytomegalovirus status with high specificity and sensitivity. The authors suggested that the approach could potentially be extended to other disease states and immunological phenotypes. Sequencing depth was assumed to be roughly uniform across donors in the presence/absence analyses, though that assumption may not hold. In a later analysis, TCR association rates were found to vary across HLA loci, with the most associated TCRs seen for DRB1 alleles and the fewest for HLA-C alleles. A further reported finding was that TCR beta sequences accurately predicted the HLA-A and HLA-B alleles for most subjects in the first cohort. Broadly in line with IMGT annotations, most TCR beta V segments showed up in productive rearrangements about 87% or about 30% of the time in an earlier analysis of around 550 of the donors. Three of the identified cytomegalovirus-associated TCR beta chains were confirmed in vitro to be specific for cytomegalovirus antigens. According to a later analysis, parvovirus B19, influenza, CMV and Epstein-Barr virus appeared linked to several top co-occurrence clusters. A group of highly shared sequence variants was considered likely to be a technical artifact of the sequencing pipeline. Correlated functional status among segregating V segments might be attributable to linkage disequilibrium, but an unknown experimental factor could not be ruled out. In this cohort, only TCR beta chains were sequenced, and detectable features were limited by the absence of alpha or paired-chain data. Assigning TCR associations to individual alleles was difficult when HLA alleles, especially DR and DQ, strongly co-occurred. Specific HLA alleles were associated with more than 15,000 TCR beta sequences at a false discovery rate of 0.05 in a later analysis. A later genetic analysis associated a missense DCLRE1C variant with V-gene and J-gene trimming of TCR beta chains, and an independent cohort replicated the association. A later genetic analysis reported fewer N-insertions in productive TCRs among donors in an Asian-associated ancestry cluster than the approximately 670-donor mean.

The cohort was made up of roughly 670 healthy bone marrow donors. All cohort members were sampled while nominally healthy, although unrecorded immune exposures were likely present. The donor tested CMV seropositive and was one of the 289 seropositive cohort members. A peripheral blood sample was collected from each donor, and TCR beta sequencing was performed on peripheral blood mononuclear cells. Genomic DNA was extracted from the blood cell samples with the Qiagen DNeasy Blood Extraction Kit. This clone was recorded once. Its antigen is unknown. No qualities accompany the bases; no much larger clone lies one base away. Library preparation was by the immunoSEQ multiplex PCR assay. The multiplex PCR relied on a mix of 60 forward primers for TCR Vbeta segments and 13 reverse primers for TCR Jbeta segments. Amplification of the CDR3 region of rearranged TCR beta genes was performed with a multiplex PCR assay on genomic DNA. The amplified TCR beta libraries were sequenced on the Illumina HiSeq System as 87-base-pair reads. The published analysis was carried out like this. A later analysis tallied approximately 87 million unique TCR beta chains across the 666 repertoires, and around 12 million of those chains were shared by two or more donors. To remove PCR and sequencing errors, raw reads were error-corrected and collapsed into unique sequences using a nearest-neighbor algorithm that merged closely related sequences. Alignment of CDR3 sequences to IMGT reference sequences was used to assign V, D and J gene segments. For a sequence to be retained, a match of at least six nucleotides to both a V gene segment and a J gene segment was required. A rearrangement was called productive if the CDR3 had no stop codons and remained in frame with V and J, and every other rearrangement was called non-productive. Following IMGT convention, CDR3 was defined as the stretch from the second conserved V-encoded cysteine up to the conserved J-encoded phenylalanine. The earlier analysis of around 640 of the donors excluded sequences that lacked an unambiguous match to a single V gene segment. In an earlier analysis of 587 of the donors, V segments were called functional above 56.7% productive rearrangements and were called segregating when the between-donor standard deviation exceeded 5%. To diagnose cytomegalovirus status from the catalog of TCR beta chain sequences, a statistical classification framework was built. A later analysis assigned V and J genes by comparing TCR nucleotide sequences with IMGT/GENE-DB human TR gene sequences. A later analysis assigned CDR3 sequences and most-parsimonious VDJ recombination scenarios with the TCRdist pipeline. In a later analysis, each TCR beta chain was defined by its CDR3 amino acid sequence together with its V-gene family, and reads lacking a unique V-gene family were excluded. In a later analysis, approximately 640 highly shared, low-generation-probability nucleotide sequences were removed to address suspected cross-contamination and a sequencing artifact. In a later analysis, a clonal expansion index for each public chain was calculated from normalized within-repertoire ranks of inferred template counts. Generation probabilities in a later analysis came from a VDJ recombination model fitted to out-of-frame rearrangements, and those results were checked against IGoR. A later analysis scored TCR-TCR, TCR-HLA and TCR-CMV co-occurrence with hypergeometric tests, applying a repertoire-size bias correction to TCR pairs. To estimate false discovery rates, a later analysis permuted the HLA or CMV assignments 20 times. A later analysis grouped co-occurring TCRs with DBSCAN, adding TCRdist sequence similarity when clustering within HLA-allele-positive subsets. Repertoires with fewer than 30,000 or more than 120,000 public chains, plus five repertoires with anomalous nucleotide sharing, were excluded from co-occurrence clustering. The table comes from immuneACCESS by way of TCRdb, which keeps in-frame sequences with V and J called. Part of the clones is missing from these tables; in studies checked, under half for an unresolved V gene and the rest for unknown reasons. V and J calls and clone size are as listed in that table; D and trimming were resolved from the DNA. Counted in this sample were around 110,000 clones; about four fifths of them appeared once. Approximately 3.1% of the sample is taken by the ten largest.

This sequence uses TRBV9 and TRBJ1-1; TRBD1 aligns with 10 central bases. This clonotype was sampled from a woman under 30 in good health and CMV-seropositive. The sample taken for sequencing was PBMCs. At the DNA level, the sequence is TGTGCCAGCAGCGTGACAGGGGGCAGAGCTTTCTTT. Its coded protein is CASSVTGGRAFF.